Listed here are 8 T cell receptor beta chains from one sample, sequenced in a study of somatic mutations in cytotoxic T cells in rheumatoid arthritis. Produced via immunoSEQ multiplex PCR; TCRdb's table is partial and in-frame only. This table has 6,000 to 7,500 clones, roughly four fifths appearing once. The sample was CD8+ T cells sorted from blood. The receptors originated from a woman between 55 and 75 years old in good health.

The chain couples TRBV7-8 to TRBJ2-7, with D perhaps TRBD1 (5 bases). CDR1 is SGHVS, CDR2 FQNEAQ, per germline. V lost 8 bases and J lost 3, with 20 bases in between. CDR3 length: 15 residues. CDR3 nucleotides: TGTGCCAGCGATAGACGGCCCCTGGGGCTCTACGAGCAGTACTTC. Translation: CASDRRPLGLYEQYF.

This clone was seen just once. This sequence joins TRBV7-7 and TRBJ1-1; unclear D gene. Trimming left V 5 bases short and J 6 bases short, with 19 bases between. Looked up from germline, CDR1 is SSHAT and CDR2 is FNYEAQ (reference sequence). This CDR3 has 15 amino acids. The CDR3 DNA sequence: TGTGCCAGCAGCCAGGCAGGAGGTGAGCTCCCTGAAGCTTTCTTT. Residues: CASSQAGGELPEAFF.

The chain joins TRBV5-1 to TRBJ2-7; 9 bases agree with TRBD1. V lost 4 bases and J lost 5; bases outside the gene matches: 4. The CDR3 is made up of 13 amino acids. The germline V gene encodes CDR1 SGHRS and CDR2 YFSETQ. This chain's CDR3 is CASSPWTGDEQYF. DNA of the CDR3: TGCGCCAGCAGCCCGTGGACAGGGGACGAGCAGTACTTC.

The gene calls are TRBV27 and TRBJ1-1, with no clear D. This CDR3 spans 17 amino acids. Germline assignment: CDR1 MNHEY and CDR2 SMNVEV (reference sequence). The germline V and J ends were trimmed by 6 bases and 0 bases, with 20 bases remaining between them. The CDR3 region is CASSPLRGGSMNTEAFF. CDR3 in DNA: TGTGCCAGCAGCCCCCTGCGGGGAGGATCTATGAACACTGAAGCTTTCTTT.

The V and J genes are TRBV7-3 and TRBJ2-5; 9 nucleotides match TRBD2. This CDR3 is 16 amino acids long. Germline values: CDR1 SGHTA, CDR2 FQGTGA. V trimming: 3 bases; J trimming: 0 bases; junction bases outside the gene matches: 5. The CDR3 protein is CASSLGLAPYQETQYF. CDR3 DNA: TGTGCCAGCAGCTTGGGACTAGCCCCGTACCAAGAGACCCAGTACTTC.

The genes are TRBV11-3 and TRBJ2-7; 7 bases match TRBD2. Germline V CDR1 and CDR2: SGHNT, YENEEA. V lost 5 bases to trimming and J lost 0 bases; unmatched junction nucleotides: 4. CDR3 length equals 14 residues. CDR3 nucleotide sequence: TGTGCCAGCAGCCCAGGGACTATCTCCTACGAGCAGTACTTC. It yields the protein CASSPGTISYEQYF.

The chain links TRBV30 to TRBJ1-2, with 9 nucleotides matching TRBD1. V was clipped by 0 bases and J by 5 bases; unmatched bases: 7. This CDR3 is 15 amino acids long. Per the germline V gene, CDR1 is GTSNPN and CDR2 is SVGIG (reference sequence). CDR3 loop: CAWSVRTGGFYGYTF. The CDR3 bases are TGTGCCTGGAGTGTACGCACAGGGGGCTTTTATGGCTACACCTTC. The entire variable domain, with the rest obtained from reference TRBV30 and TRBJ1-2, is as follows: SQTIHQWPATLVQPVGSPLSLECTVEGTSNPNLYWYRQAAGRGLQLLFYSVGIGQISSEVPQNLSASRPQDRQFILSSKKLLLSDSGFYLCAWSVRTGGFYGYTFGSGTRLTVV.

This chain uses TRBV4-1 with TRBJ2-7; a weak D match, TRBD1 (6 bases). The germline CDR1 and CDR2 sequences are MGHRA and YSYEKL. The CDR3 runs to 15 residues. V was trimmed by 1 base and J by 2 bases, leaving 12 bases between them. CDR3 sequence: CASSQVATGPYEQYF. DNA for the CDR3: TGCGCCAGCAGCCAAGTGGCGACAGGCCCCTACGAGCAGTACTTC.